This T cell receptor beta chain was sequenced in a study of blood T cell repertoires in COVID-19. Germline assignment: CDR1 LNHDA and CDR2 SQIVND (reference sequence). Losses at the gene ends were 11 bases for V and 4 bases for J; bases not matched to a gene: 3. CDR3 length: 12 residues. The table came from immunoSEQ multiplex PCR; TCRdb's copy has only in-frame clones and leaves some out. This table holds tens of thousands of clones, 88% found once. This clone has a single count. The chain couples TRBV19 to TRBJ1-5; 9 bases line up with TRBD1. The sample was peripheral blood. The TCR sequence derives from a human donor in a cohort sampled during active COVID-19. The DNA for the CDR3 is TGTGCCGGGACAGGGAGGAATCAGCCCCAGCATTTT. Its translation: CAGTGRNQPQHF.